Each of the 32 T cell receptor beta chains below was sequenced from the same sample in a study of Graves' ophthalmopathy and Graves' hyperthyroidism. RNA transcripts served as template for amplifying TCR beta CDR3 sequences. After a first-round RT-PCR with HTBI primers, a second-round multiplex PCR was run. TCRdb re-derived calls from the multiplex PCR reads in MiXCR, one entry per CDR3 protein. This sample has over a million distinct CDR3 sequences; around a third occur once, and the top ten carry approximately 12%. Sequencing used peripheral blood or thyroid tissue (not recorded which). These receptors came from an adult man with Graves' hyperthyroidism.

For the CDR3, the DNA is TGTGCCAGCAGCCAAGAGGAGGGGACGGGAGCCTACGAGCAGTACTTC. Amino acids: CASSQEEGTGAYEQYF. V and J are TRBV7-9 and TRBJ2-7, with a weak D call TRBD2 (6 bases). V gave up 5 bases and J gave up 2 bases, with 19 bases separating them. Germline V gene lookup returns CDR1 SEHNR and CDR2 FQNEAQ (reference sequence). The CDR3 runs to 16 residues.

The V and J genes are TRBV7-9 and TRBJ2-5; a weak D match, TRBD1 (6 bases). This CDR3 spans 16 amino acids. The V end was cut by 2 bases, the J end by 4 bases, with 17 bases between. From germline, CDR1 is SEHNR and CDR2 FQNEAQ (reference sequence). CDR3 in amino acids: CASSLRDTAKTETQYF. As DNA, the CDR3 is TGTGCCAGCAGCTTAAGGGACACCGCTAAGACAGAGACCCAGTACTTC.

This clonotype was seen ten or more times. This chain links TRBV10-2 with TRBJ1-6; TRBD1 agrees at 10 bases. Trimming at V came to 2 bases and at J to 14 bases, leaving 12 bases not matched to a gene. Germline assignment: CDR1 WSHSY and CDR2 SAAADI. This CDR3 contains 16 residues. For the CDR3, the DNA is TGCGCCAGCAGTGAGAGACTTTGGGGACAGGGGCTAGCCCTCCACTTT. Translated: CASSERLWGQGLALHF.

The sample holds many counts of this clonotype. The J gene is TRBJ2-7, the V gene TRBV19; the D gene is possibly TRBD2 (5 bases). V lost 5 bases and J 6 bases, leaving 20 bases between the germline ends. Germline lookup yields CDR1 LNHDA and CDR2 SQIVND (reference sequence). CDR3 length equals 15 residues. CDR3 nucleotides: TGTGCCAGTAGTCCTTACCCAGGAGGAACGAGCGAGCAGTACTTC. Protein sequence: CASSPYPGGTSEQYF.

The gene calls are TRBV4-1 and TRBJ1-3; D may be TRBD1 (5 bases). The CDR3 sequence is 16 residues long. Trimming removed 3 bases at V and 2 bases at J, with 14 bases between. From germline, CDR1 is MGHRA and CDR2 YSYEKL. The CDR3 DNA sequence: TGCGCCAGCAGCCACACTTCGCACAGGACTGGAAACACCATATATTTT. This encodes CASSHTSHRTGNTIYF.

The J gene is TRBJ2-7, the V gene TRBV7-2, with 12 bases aligning to TRBD2. V dropped 5 bases and J dropped 7; count of bases not matched to a gene: 6. This CDR3 contains 14 residues. Germline CDR1 SGHTA, CDR2 FQGNSA. CDR3 bases: TGTGCCAGCAGCCAACTAGCGGGAGGTAGGGAGCAGTACTTC. This translates into CASSQLAGGREQYF.

This clonotype has ten or more counts. V gene TRBV15 combines with J gene TRBJ2-5; 9 bases line up with TRBD1. This CDR3 spans 15 amino acids. From germline, CDR1 is LNHNV and CDR2 YYDKDF (reference sequence). V shed 0 bases and J 5 bases; nucleotides not matched to a gene: 4. DNA for the CDR3: TGTGCCACCAGCAGAGATGGGACAGGGTTGGAGACCCAGTACTTC. Residues: CATSRDGTGLETQYF.

This clonotype was observed a handful of times. The chain uses TRBV4-1 and TRBJ2-7; D is undetermined. The V end lost 0 bases, the J end lost 5 bases, and 8 bases lay between the germline ends. Germline lookup yields CDR1 MGHRA and CDR2 YSYEKL. The CDR3 spans 13 residues. The CDR3 sequence: CASSQDGRDEQYF. Here the CDR3 DNA reads TGCGCCAGCAGCCAAGATGGCCGGGACGAGCAGTACTTC.

A note on this clonotype: A read error may explain this, as a much larger clone is one base away. V gene TRBV25-1 combines with J gene TRBJ1-2; perhaps TRBD1 as D (5 bases). The CDR3 is 15 residues long. The germline V gene has CDR1 MGHDK and CDR2 SYGVNS. CDR3 amino acids: CASSLAPGEGYGYPF. CDR3 sequence (DNA): TGTGCCAGCAGCTTGGCCCCGGGGGAGGGCTATGGCTACCCCTTC.

Of note for this clonotype: An end of the junction does not agree with germline; a read error may underlie this. The gene calls are TRBV5-1 and TRBJ2-2; D is perhaps TRBD1 (6 bases). The CDR3 runs 16 residues. The germline V gene encodes CDR1 SGHRS and CDR2 YFSETQ. In DNA form, the CDR3 reads TGTGCCAGCAGCCCACGCGGACAGTCGAACACCGGGGAGCTGTTTTTT. Its protein is CASSPRGQSNTGELFF. The full variable domain, its missing parts supplied by reference TRBV5-1 and TRBJ2-2, is KAGVTQTPRYLIKTRGQQVTLSCSPISGHRSVSWYQQTPGQGLQFLFEYFSETQRNKGNFPGRFSGRQFSNSRSEMNVSTLELGDSALYLCASSPRGQSNTGELFFGEGSRLTVL.

Many counts were recorded for this clonotype. The chain carries TRBV20-1 and TRBJ1-2; a weak D match, TRBD1 (6 bases). CDR3 length: 12 amino acids. The V end lost 6 bases, the J end lost 3 bases, and 11 bases lay between the germline ends. Germline V gene lookup returns CDR1 DFQATT and CDR2 SNEGSKA (reference sequence). Written as DNA, the CDR3 is TGCAGTGCAAGACCAGGGGACTATGGCTACACCTTC. Translation: CSARPGDYGYTF.

This clonotype was detected ten times or more. The chain carries TRBV19 and TRBJ1-5, with TRBD1 identical over 8 bases. The CDR3 runs 16 residues. Germline assignment: CDR1 LNHDA and CDR2 SQIVND (reference sequence). Trimming at V came to 5 bases and at J to 0 bases, leaving 6 bases not matched to a gene. CDR3 protein: CASSFRDRGSNQPQHF. For the CDR3, the DNA is TGTGCCAGTAGTTTTCGTGACAGGGGTAGCAATCAGCCCCAGCATTTT.

This clonotype was seen a single time. A single base separates this from a much larger clone, so it may be a read error. The chain is built from TRBV20-1 and TRBJ1-4; D unresolved. CDR3 size: 14 residues. The V and J ends lost 3 bases and 0 bases respectively, with 8 bases between them. Germline V gene data show CDR1 as DFQATT and CDR2 as SNEGSKA (reference sequence). The CDR3 DNA reads TGCAGTGCTAGTAACCTTGCAACTAATGAAAAACTGTTTTTT. Amino acids: CSASNLATNEKLFF.

Turning to this clonotype: This may arise from a read error, as a much more abundant clone is one base away. The V and J genes are TRBV5-1 and TRBJ2-7, with a weak D call TRBD2 (5 bases). This CDR3 has 14 residues. Germline lookup yields CDR1 SGHRS and CDR2 YFSETQ. Trimming took 9 bases from V and 3 from J, leaving 19 bases between them. The CDR3 sequence is CANASGSPNYEQYF. Written as DNA, the CDR3 is TGCGCCAACGCGTCGGGGTCACCGAACTACGAGCAGTACTTC.

This clonotype showed up just a few times. V is TRBV12-3 or TRBV12-4 and J is TRBJ2-7; the D gene is possibly TRBD1 (6 bases). Trimming removed 5 bases from V and 2 bases from J, with 16 bases in between. The CDR3 covers 15 residues. The CDR3 is CASSQPGQPTYEQYF. The CDR3 coding sequence is TGTGCCAGCAGTCAACCGGGACAACCAACCTACGAGCAGTACTTC.

The count of this clonotype is one. J is TRBJ1-1 and V is TRBV10-3; D perhaps matches TRBD1 (5 bases). This CDR3 has 14 residues. Trimming took off 5 bases at V and 7 bases at J, with 17 bases between the two ends. Germline V CDR1 and CDR2: ENHRY, SYGVKD. The CDR3 DNA reads TGTGCCATCAGTTACCCGGGGCGAGGTGGTGAAGCTTTCTTT. This gives the protein CAISYPGRGGEAFF.

In regard to this clonotype: A much larger clone lies one base from this, so it may be a read error. This sequence joins TRBV7-6 and TRBJ2-5, with 8 positions matching TRBD1. Germline CDR1 is SGHVS and CDR2 is FNYEAQ. V was pared by 3 bases and J by 4 bases, with 10 bases of the junction left unmatched. The CDR3 loop spans 16 amino acids. CDR3 amino acids: CASSFGTETGVETQYF. In DNA form, the CDR3 reads TGTGCCAGCAGCTTCGGAACCGAGACAGGGGTAGAGACCCAGTACTTC. Full variable domain (remainder filled in from reference TRBV7-6 and TRBJ2-5): GAGVSQSPRYKVTKRGQDVALRCDPISGHVSLYWYRQALGQGPEFLTYFNYEAQQDKSGLPNDRFSAERPEGSISTLTIQRTEQRDSAMYRCASSFGTETGVETQYFGPGTRLLVL.

As for this clonotype: Sequence at one end of the junction differs from germline and may be a read error. The chain has TRBV6-5 and TRBJ1-5; 8 positions agree with TRBD1. CDR1 and CDR2 from the germline V gene are MNHEY and SVGAGI. The CDR3 contains 14 residues. The CDR3 loop reads CASTTGGGDQPRHF. The CDR3 bases are TGTGCCAGCACAACAGGGGGGGGGGATCAGCCCCGGCATTTT.

In its sample, this clonotype was seen a few times. V is TRBV7-2 and J is TRBJ1-6, with unresolved D. The CDR3 covers 16 residues. The V gene lost 5 bases and the J gene lost 4 bases, with 15 bases spanning the gap. Per the germline V gene, CDR1 is SGHTA and CDR2 is FQGNSA. The CDR3 spells CASSPHGQAYNSPLHF. CDR3 in DNA: TGTGCCAGCAGCCCCCACGGGCAGGCATATAATTCACCCCTCCACTTT.

This clonotype was seen at least ten times. The rearrangement links TRBV12-3 or TRBV12-4 to TRBJ1-1, with unresolved D. The CDR3 contains 11 residues. Trimming cost V 5 bases and J 9 bases, with 10 bases left between them. CDR3 in DNA: TGTGCCAGCAGTGAAGGAGGCAAAGCTTTCTTT. It encodes CASSEGGKAFF.

V and J are TRBV6-5 and TRBJ1-2; D is perhaps TRBD1 (5 bases). The CDR3 runs to 14 residues. V was shortened by 5 bases and J by 4 bases, with 14 bases between the two germline ends. The germline V gene encodes CDR1 MNHEY and CDR2 SVGAGI. In DNA form, the CDR3 reads TGTGCCAGCAGTAAAAGGGGCAGTGGCTATGGCTACACCTTC. Protein product: CASSKRGSGYGYTF.

This clonotype has a count of ten or more. J is TRBJ2-7 and V is TRBV5-8; TRBD1 aligns across 10 bases. With V trimmed by 0 bases and J by 5 bases, 5 bases remained unmatched. The CDR3 is 15 residues long. Per the germline V gene, CDR1 is SGHTS and CDR2 is YDEGEE. CDR3 DNA: TGTGCCAGCAGCTTGGCCGGGACAGGGGCCCACGAGCAGTACTTC. Its protein product is CASSLAGTGAHEQYF.

J is TRBJ1-1 and V is TRBV25-1; D remains ambiguous. This CDR3 comprises 12 residues. The germline V gene has CDR1 MGHDK and CDR2 SYGVNS. Trimming pared 4 bases from V and 1 base from J, leaving 4 bases between. The CDR3 DNA reads TGTGCCAGCAGTGCTACGAACACTGAAGCTTTCTTT. This sequence encodes CASSATNTEAFF.

Details on this clonotype: Being one base from a much bigger clone, this may be a read error. The conserved phenylalanine or tryptophan normally closing the CDR3 is absent here, so this likely arose from a read error. This rearrangement joins TRBV20-1 to TRBJ1-1, with TRBD1 identical over 8 bases. The CDR3 contains 13 residues. CDR1 is DFQATT, CDR2 SNEGSKA, per germline (reference sequence). Trimming cost V 5 bases and J 8 bases; bases outside gene matches: 10. The DNA of the CDR3 is TGCAGTGCTCCCCCACGGTGGACAGGGGAAGCTTTCTCT. It specifies CSAPPRWTGEAFS.

This clonotype was seen at least ten times. The DNA of the CDR3 is TGCGCCAGCAGCGAGCGGGGGACAACCGGGGAGCTGTTTTTT. Its protein is CASSERGTTGELFF. The V call is TRBV5-1, the J call TRBJ2-2; 8 bases are shared with TRBD2. This CDR3 is 14 amino acids long. The junction had 4 bases not matched to a gene; V was cut back by 4 bases and J by 5 bases. From germline, CDR1 is SGHRS and CDR2 YFSETQ.

The rearrangement joins TRBV2 to TRBJ1-4; D gene uncertain. The V gene's germline CDR1 is SNHLY and CDR2 FYNNEI. This CDR3 has 16 amino acids. Trimming stripped 8 bases from V and 7 bases from J, with 23 bases between. For the CDR3, the DNA is TGTGCCAGCTCACCGACTCGGACCACGCGGCGTGAAAAACTGTTTTTT. It translates to CASSPTRTTRREKLFF.

This clonotype was counted at least ten times. The genes are TRBV4-2 and TRBJ2-5; TRBD2 might be the D (5 bases). The CDR3 is 15 amino acids. The V gene lost 4 bases and the J gene lost 5 bases, with 17 bases spanning the gap. CDR1 LGHNA and CDR2 YNFKEQ come from the germline V gene. CDR3 region: CASSRTDERAETQYF. In nucleotides, the CDR3 is TGTGCCAGCAGCCGGACTGACGAGAGGGCGGAGACCCAGTACTTC.

The genes are TRBV28 and TRBJ2-5, with 8 bases lining up with TRBD2. Germline-derived CDR1 and CDR2 are MDHEN and SYDVKM. The V gene end was trimmed by 1 base and the J gene end by 2 bases; junction bases not matched to a gene: 9. The CDR3 spans 17 residues. CDR3 amino acids: CASSLSAAGGLQETQYF. In nucleotides, the CDR3 is TGTGCCAGCAGTTTATCGGCGGCGGGAGGTCTACAAGAGACCCAGTACTTC.

J is TRBJ1-1 and V is TRBV27; D possibly corresponds to TRBD1 (5 bases). Germline CDR1 is MNHEY and CDR2 is SMNVEV (reference sequence). V lost 0 bases, J lost 5 bases, and 10 bases lay in between. CDR3 size: 14 residues. CDR3 residues: CASSLSPGETEAFF. CDR3 nucleotides: TGTGCCAGCAGTTTATCACCGGGGGAAACTGAAGCTTTCTTT.

In the case of this clonotype: This may be a read error: a much more frequent sequence differs by one nucleotide. The V and J genes are TRBV10-3 and TRBJ1-1; no clear D. The ends were cut back, 5 bases at V and 2 bases at J, with 9 bases in the middle. Germline-derived CDR1 and CDR2 are ENHRY and SYGVKD. The CDR3 spans 13 residues. CDR3 loop: CAISYSINTEAFF. The DNA of the CDR3 is TGTGCCATCAGTTATTCCATAAACACTGAAGCTTTCTTT.

This clonotype was picked up a small number of times. A much bigger clone sits one base away, suggesting this may be a read error. The chain is built from TRBV9 and TRBJ1-2; perhaps TRBD1 as D (5 bases). Germline loops: CDR1 SGDLS, CDR2 YYNGEE. There are 14 residues in the CDR3. The V end lost 4 bases, the J end lost 4 bases, and 14 bases lay between the germline ends. The CDR3 region has the DNA TGTGCCAGCAGCTTGGCAGGGCGCTGCTATGGCTACACCTTC. Amino acids: CASSLAGRCYGYTF.

Concerning this clonotype: The junction and the germline gene differ at one end; a read error may be behind it. The gene calls are TRBV7-2 and TRBJ2-2; D remains ambiguous. The germline gives CDR1 SGHTA, CDR2 FQGNSA. The CDR3 totals 13 residues. For the CDR3, the DNA is TGTGCCAGTAGCTTACTTGTTACCGGGGAGCTGTTTTTT. Translation gives CASSLLVTGELFF.